This TCR beta chain emerged from a study of shared clonotypes between healthy human individuals. Across the study: CD4 naive cells filled three plates per donor, CD4 memory three, CD8 naive two and CD8 memory one.

The count of this clone is one. Its antigen remains unknown. Study results and limitations: It was observed that roughly 5.1% of naive CD4 clonotypes were shared across a handful of donors.

CDR1 and CDR2 from the germline V gene are SGHTA and FQGNSA. Trimming left V 3 bases short and J 7 bases short, with 16 bases between. The CDR3 sequence is 15 residues long. An assay was performed, and its level was deep. Sorted-subset replicate PCR reactions were performed with about 200 ng DNA, corresponding to roughly 29,000 T cell genomes. The protocol was immunoSEQ multiplex PCR, while the TCRdb copy is restricted to in-frame clones and leaves out a portion. The sample holds some 2,500,000 clones; less than 95% are singletons and the top ten take around 0.4%. The sequence derives from a man between 18 and 35 years old in good health. Some clones in this sample may be carry-over from other donors' samples. The sequenced sample consisted of naive CD4+ T cells from PBMCs. Subset meaning: CD45RA+ positively selected. This chain joins TRBV7-2 and TRBJ2-1, with D perhaps matching TRBD2 (6 bases). The CDR3 loop is CASSFSSVSINEQFF. In DNA, the CDR3 is TGTGCCAGCAGCTTTTCTAGCGTTAGTATAAATGAGCAGTTCTTC.